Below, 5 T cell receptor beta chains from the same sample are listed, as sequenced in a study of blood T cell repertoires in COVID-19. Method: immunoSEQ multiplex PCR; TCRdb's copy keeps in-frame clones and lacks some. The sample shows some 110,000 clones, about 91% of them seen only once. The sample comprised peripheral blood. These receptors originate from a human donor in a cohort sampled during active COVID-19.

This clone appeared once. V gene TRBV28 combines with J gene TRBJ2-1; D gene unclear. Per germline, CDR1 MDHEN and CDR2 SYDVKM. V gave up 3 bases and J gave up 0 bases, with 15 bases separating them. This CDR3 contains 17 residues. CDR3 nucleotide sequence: TGTGCCAGCAGTTTTATTATCTGGTCGGGCTCCTACAATGAGCAGTTCTTC. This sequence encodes CASSFIIWSGSYNEQFF.

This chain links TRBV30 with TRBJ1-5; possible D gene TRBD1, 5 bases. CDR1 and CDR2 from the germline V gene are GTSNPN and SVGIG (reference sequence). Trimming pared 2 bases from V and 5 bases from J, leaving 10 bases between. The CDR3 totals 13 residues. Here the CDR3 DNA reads TGTGCCTGGAGTCTCAGGGTGGATCAGCCCCAGCATTTT. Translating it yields CAWSLRVDQPQHF.

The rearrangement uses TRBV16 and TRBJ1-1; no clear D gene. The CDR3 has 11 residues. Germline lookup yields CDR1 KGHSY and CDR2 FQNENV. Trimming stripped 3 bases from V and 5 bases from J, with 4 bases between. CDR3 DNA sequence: TGTGCCAGCAGCCAGCGGACTGAAGCTTTCTTT. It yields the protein CASSQRTEAFF.

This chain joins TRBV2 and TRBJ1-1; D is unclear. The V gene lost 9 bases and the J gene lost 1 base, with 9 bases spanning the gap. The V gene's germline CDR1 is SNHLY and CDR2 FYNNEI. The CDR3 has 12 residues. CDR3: CASEKENTEAFF. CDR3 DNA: TGTGCCAGTGAGAAAGAGAACACTGAAGCTTTCTTT. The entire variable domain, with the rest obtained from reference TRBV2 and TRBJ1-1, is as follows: EPEVTQTPSHQVTQMGQEVILRCVPISNHLYFYWYRQILGQKVEFLVSFYNNEISEKSEIFDDQFSVERPDGSNFTLKIRSTKLEDSAMYFCASEKENTEAFFGQGTRLTVV.

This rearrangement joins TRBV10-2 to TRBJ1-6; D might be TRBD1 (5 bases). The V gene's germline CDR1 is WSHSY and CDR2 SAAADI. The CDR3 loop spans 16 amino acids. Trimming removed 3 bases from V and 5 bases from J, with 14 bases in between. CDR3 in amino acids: CASSEIRGGDNSPLHF. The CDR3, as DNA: TGCGCCAGCAGTGAAATTCGGGGGGGGGATAATTCACCCCTCCACTTT.